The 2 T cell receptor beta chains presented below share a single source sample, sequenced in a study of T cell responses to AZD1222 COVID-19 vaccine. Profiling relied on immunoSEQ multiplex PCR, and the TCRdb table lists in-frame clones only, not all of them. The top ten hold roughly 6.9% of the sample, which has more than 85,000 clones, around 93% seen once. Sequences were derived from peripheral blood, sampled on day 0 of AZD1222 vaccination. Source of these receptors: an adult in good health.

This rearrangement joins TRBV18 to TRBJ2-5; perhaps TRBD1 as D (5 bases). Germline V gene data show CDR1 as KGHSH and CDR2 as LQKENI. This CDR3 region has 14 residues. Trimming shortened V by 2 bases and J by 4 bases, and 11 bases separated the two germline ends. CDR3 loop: CASSPSSGSETQYF. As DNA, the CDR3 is TGTGCCAGCTCACCAAGCTCAGGGTCAGAGACCCAGTACTTC. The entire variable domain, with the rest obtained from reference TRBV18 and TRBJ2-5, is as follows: NAGVMQNPRHLVRRRGQEARLRCSPMKGHSHVYWYRQLPEEGLKFMVYLQKENIIDESGMPKERFSAEFPKEGPSILRIQQVVRGDSAAYFCASSPSSGSETQYFGPGTRLLVL.

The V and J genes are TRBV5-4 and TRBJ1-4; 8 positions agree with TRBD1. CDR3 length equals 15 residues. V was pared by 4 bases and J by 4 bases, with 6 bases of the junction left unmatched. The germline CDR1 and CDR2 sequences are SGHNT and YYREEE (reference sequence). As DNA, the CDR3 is TGTGCCAGCAGCGCCGGGACAGGACTTAATGAAAAACTGTTTTTT. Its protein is CASSAGTGLNEKLFF.